This T cell receptor beta chain was profiled in a study of shared clonotypes between healthy human individuals. Samples underwent the assay at deep level. In the original workflow: Filtering differed because ImmunoSEQ produced junction-only sequences that carried no quality scores. The protocol was immunoSEQ multiplex PCR, while the TCRdb copy is restricted to in-frame clones and leaves out a portion. V and J calls and clone size are those listed in that table; D and trimming were worked out from the DNA. Here the sample spans about 1.1 million clones, 70% to 85% being singletons. CDR3 length equals 18 residues. V gave up 0 bases and J gave up 2 bases; unmatched junction bases: 5. Germline-derived CDR1 and CDR2 are SGHRS and YFSETQ. Caucasian adults residing in Nashville, Tennessee made up all the donors. Both subsets, CD45RA+ naive and CD45RA-negative memory, were split from the CD4+ cells.

This TCR was recovered from a man in his late teens or twenties in good health. Some clones in this sample may be carry-over from other donors' samples. The chain couples TRBV5-1 to TRBJ2-6; 10 positions match TRBD1. The sequenced sample consisted of memory CD4+ T cells from PBMCs. The subset here: CD45RA-negative fraction. The CDR3: CASSLDTGTGAGANVLTF. As DNA, the CDR3 is TGCGCCAGCAGCTTGGATACCGGGACAGGGGCTGGGGCCAACGTCCTGACTTTC. The full variable domain, with the rest looked up from reference TRBV5-1 and TRBJ2-6, is KAGVTQTPRYLIKTRGQQVTLSCSPISGHRSVSWYQQTPGQGLQFLFEYFSETQRNKGNFPGRFSGRQFSNSRSEMNVSTLELGDSALYLCASSLDTGTGAGANVLTFGAGSRLTVL.